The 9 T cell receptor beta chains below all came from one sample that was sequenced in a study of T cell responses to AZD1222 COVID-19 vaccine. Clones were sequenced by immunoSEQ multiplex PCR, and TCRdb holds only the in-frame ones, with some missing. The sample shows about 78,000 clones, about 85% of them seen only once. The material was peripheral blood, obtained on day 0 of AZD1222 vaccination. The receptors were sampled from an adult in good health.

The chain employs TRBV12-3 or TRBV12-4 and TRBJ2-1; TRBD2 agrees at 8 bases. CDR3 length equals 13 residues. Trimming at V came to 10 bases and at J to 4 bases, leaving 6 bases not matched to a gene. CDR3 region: CATKIAGYNEQFF. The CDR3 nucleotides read TGTGCCACGAAGATAGCGGGGTACAATGAGCAGTTCTTC.

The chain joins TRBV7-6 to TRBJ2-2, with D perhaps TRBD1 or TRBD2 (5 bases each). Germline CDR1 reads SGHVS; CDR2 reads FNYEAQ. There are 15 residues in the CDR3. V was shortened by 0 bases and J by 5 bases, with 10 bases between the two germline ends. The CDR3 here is CASSLAGAGTGELFF. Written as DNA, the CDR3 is TGTGCCAGCAGCTTAGCGGGAGCAGGGACCGGGGAGCTGTTTTTT.

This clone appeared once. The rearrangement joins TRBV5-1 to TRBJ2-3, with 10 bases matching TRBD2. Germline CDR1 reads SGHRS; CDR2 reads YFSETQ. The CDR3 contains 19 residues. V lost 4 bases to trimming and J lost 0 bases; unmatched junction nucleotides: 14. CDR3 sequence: CASSTKREGILTSTDTQYF. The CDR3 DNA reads TGCGCCAGCAGCACCAAGCGGGAGGGGATCCTTACTAGCACAGATACGCAGTATTTT.

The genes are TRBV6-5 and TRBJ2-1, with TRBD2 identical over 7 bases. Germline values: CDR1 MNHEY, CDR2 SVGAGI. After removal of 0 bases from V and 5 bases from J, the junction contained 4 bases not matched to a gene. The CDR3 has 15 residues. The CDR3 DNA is TGTGCCAGCAGTTACTCGAGGGGACTAAACAATGAGCAGTTCTTC. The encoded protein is CASSYSRGLNNEQFF.

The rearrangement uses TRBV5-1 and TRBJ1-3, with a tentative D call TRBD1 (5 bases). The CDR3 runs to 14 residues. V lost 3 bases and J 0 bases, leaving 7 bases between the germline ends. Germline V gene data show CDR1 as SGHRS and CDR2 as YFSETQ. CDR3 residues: CASSSQGSGNTIYF. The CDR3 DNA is TGCGCCAGCAGCTCTCAGGGCTCTGGAAACACCATATATTTT. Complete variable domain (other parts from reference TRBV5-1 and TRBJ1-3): KAGVTQTPRYLIKTRGQQVTLSCSPISGHRSVSWYQQTPGQGLQFLFEYFSETQRNKGNFPGRFSGRQFSNSRSEMNVSTLELGDSALYLCASSSQGSGNTIYFGEGSWLTVV.

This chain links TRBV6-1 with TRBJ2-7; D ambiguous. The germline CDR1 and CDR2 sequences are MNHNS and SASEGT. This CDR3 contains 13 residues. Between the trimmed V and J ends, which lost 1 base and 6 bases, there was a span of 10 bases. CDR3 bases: TGTGCCAGCAGTGAAGTGAGAATGAGCGAGCAGTACTTC. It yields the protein CASSEVRMSEQYF.

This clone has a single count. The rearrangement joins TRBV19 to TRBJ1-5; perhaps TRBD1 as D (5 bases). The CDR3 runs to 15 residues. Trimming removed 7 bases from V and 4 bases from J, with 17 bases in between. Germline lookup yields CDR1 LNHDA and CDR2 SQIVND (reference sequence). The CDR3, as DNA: TGTGCCAGTACCCTTCCGGGGAGGGGTAATCAGCCCCAGCATTTT. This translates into CASTLPGRGNQPQHF.

CDR3 region: CSVGTGGSQPQHF. CDR3 bases: TGCAGCGTTGGAACAGGGGGCAGTCAGCCCCAGCATTTT. The J gene is TRBJ1-5, the V gene TRBV29-1; 9 nucleotides match TRBD1. The CDR3 sequence is 13 residues long. Germline assignment: CDR1 SQVTM and CDR2 ANQGSEA. The ends lost 4 bases at V and 6 bases at J; junction bases unmatched: 4.

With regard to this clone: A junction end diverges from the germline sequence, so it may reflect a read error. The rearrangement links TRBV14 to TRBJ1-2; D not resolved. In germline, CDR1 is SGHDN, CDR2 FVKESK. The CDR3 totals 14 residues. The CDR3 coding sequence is TGTGCCAGCAGCAAAGACCTCAGAGGCTATGGCTACACCTTC. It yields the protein CASSKDLRGYGYTF.